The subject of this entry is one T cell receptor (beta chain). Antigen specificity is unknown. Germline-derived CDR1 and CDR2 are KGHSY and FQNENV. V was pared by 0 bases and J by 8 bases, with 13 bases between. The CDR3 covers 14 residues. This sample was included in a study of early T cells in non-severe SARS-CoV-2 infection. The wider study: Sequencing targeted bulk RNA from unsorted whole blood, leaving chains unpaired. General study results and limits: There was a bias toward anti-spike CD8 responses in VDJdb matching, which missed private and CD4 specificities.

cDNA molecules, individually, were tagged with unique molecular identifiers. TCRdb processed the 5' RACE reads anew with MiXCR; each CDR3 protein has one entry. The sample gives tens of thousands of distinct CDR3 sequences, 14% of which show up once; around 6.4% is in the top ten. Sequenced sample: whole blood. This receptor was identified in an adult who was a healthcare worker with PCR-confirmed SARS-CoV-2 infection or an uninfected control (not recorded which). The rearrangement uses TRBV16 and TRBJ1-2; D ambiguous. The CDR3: CASSQSLGAGGYTF. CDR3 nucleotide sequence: TGTGCCAGCAGCCAATCGTTGGGCGCTGGGGGCTACACCTTC.